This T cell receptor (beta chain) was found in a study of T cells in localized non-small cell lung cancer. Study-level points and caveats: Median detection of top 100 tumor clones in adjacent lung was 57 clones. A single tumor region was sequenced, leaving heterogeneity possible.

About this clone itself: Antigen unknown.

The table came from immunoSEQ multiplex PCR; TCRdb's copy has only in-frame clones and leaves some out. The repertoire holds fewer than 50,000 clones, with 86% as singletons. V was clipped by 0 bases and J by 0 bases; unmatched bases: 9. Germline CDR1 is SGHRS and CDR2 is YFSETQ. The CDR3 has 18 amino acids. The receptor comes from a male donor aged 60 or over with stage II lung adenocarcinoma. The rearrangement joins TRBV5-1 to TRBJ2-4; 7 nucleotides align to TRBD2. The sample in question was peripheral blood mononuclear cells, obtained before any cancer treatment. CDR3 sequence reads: CASSLGGQTSLAKNIQYF. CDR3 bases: TGCGCCAGCAGCTTGGGAGGCCAGACTAGCCTAGCCAAAAACATTCAGTACTTC.